This T cell receptor beta chain was found in a study of blood T cell repertoires in COVID-19. Study information: Both acute and convalescent COVID-19 samples were obtained from the United States, Italy and Spain. Sources were T cells, B-cell-depleted T cells, or PBMCs; the material itself was cDNA or gDNA.

Recruitment covered under 25 US areas and drew participants whose ages spanned roughly 18 to 90 years. The trim removed 4 bases at V and 7 bases at J, leaving 11 bases unmatched. This CDR3 is 16 amino acids long. CDR1 and CDR2 (germline): SGHVS, FQNEAQ. Original analysis: Nucleated cell number was recorded as an estimate derived from reference gene primer amplification. This table comes from immunoSEQ multiplex PCR, and its TCRdb copy is limited to in-frame clones, with some not included. The DNA was the basis for D and trimming; V, J and clone size are from that table. This table holds over 200,000 clones, approximately 84% found once.

The chain employs TRBV7-8 and TRBJ1-4; TRBD1 agrees at 8 bases. The sequence came from a man in his 60s who had recovered from COVID-19. The sample taken for sequencing was PBMCs or T cells enriched from blood (not recorded which). CDR3 nucleotide sequence: TGTGCCAGCAGCTCCGGGGGCAGGGGGCCCGGTGAAAAACTGTTTTTT. Translating it yields CASSSGGRGPGEKLFF.